Listed here are 31 T cell receptor beta chains from one sample, sequenced in a study of blood T cells in healthy people across ages. Primed by a sample-barcoded 5' primer and a J-beta primer mix, a second PCR proceeded for roughly 6 to 12 cycles. TCRdb re-analysed the 5' RACE reads in MiXCR, keeping a single row per CDR3 protein. The sample yields some 780,000 distinct CDR3 sequences, roughly three fifths seen once. The sequenced material came from blood. The receptors come from a man aged 35 to 55 in good health.

This clonotype was counted only a few times. The chain joins TRBV20-1 to TRBJ2-5, with D unresolved. The DNA end is more similar to TRBJ2-7, so the J call may be wrong. Germline CDR1 and CDR2: DFQATT and SNEGSKA (reference sequence). The CDR3 covers 16 residues. In nucleotides, the CDR3 is TGCAGTGCTAGAGATGATTCCGGTACAAATCAGCGCGAGCAGTACTTC. Translated, it gives CSARDDSGTNQREQYF.

The chain couples TRBV20-1 to TRBJ2-5; 9 nucleotides agree with TRBD2. CDR1 is DFQATT, CDR2 SNEGSKA, per germline (reference sequence). The CDR3 is 15 residues long. With V trimmed by 3 bases and J by 1 base, 6 bases remained unmatched. This CDR3 is CSARERGRAQETQYF. Written as DNA, the CDR3 is TGCAGTGCTAGGGAGCGCGGGAGGGCCCAAGAGACCCAGTACTTC.

Notes on this clonotype: A much larger clone differs by one base, so this may be a read error. V usage is TRBV7-9 and J usage is TRBJ2-3, with D possibly matching TRBD1 (6 bases). Looked up from germline, CDR1 is SEHNR and CDR2 is FQNEAQ (reference sequence). The CDR3 loop spans 15 amino acids. V was trimmed by 4 bases and J by 3 bases, leaving 14 bases between them. The CDR3 protein is CASSSGVDHTDTQYF. The DNA of the CDR3 is TGTGCCAGCAGCTCAGGGGTTGACCATACAGATACGCAGTATTTT.

V and J are TRBV12-3 or TRBV12-4 and TRBJ2-3; TRBD2 might be the D (6 bases). This CDR3 is 13 amino acids long. V was pared by 7 bases and J by 5 bases, with 13 bases between. Written as DNA, the CDR3 is TGTGCCAGCAACAGATTGCGGGAAGATACGCAGTATTTT. It yields the protein CASNRLREDTQYF.

This clonotype was counted a few times. The chain has TRBV7-2 and TRBJ2-3; D possibly corresponds to TRBD1 (6 bases). The CDR3 loop spans 15 amino acids. Between the trimmed V and J ends, which lost 2 bases and 6 bases, there was a span of 15 bases. CDR1 is SGHTA, CDR2 FQGNSA, per germline. CDR3 in DNA: TGTGCCAGCAGCTTATTTCAGGGGCGATCCGATACGCAGTATTTT. Residues: CASSLFQGRSDTQYF.

The chain recombines TRBV21-1 with TRBJ2-7. TRBV21-1 is deemed a pseudogene. This CDR3 comprises 15 residues. CDR3 sequence: CASRLRLISYNEQYF. CDR3 in DNA: TGTGCCAGCAGACTAAGACTTATCTCCTACAATGAGCAGTACTTC.

The rearrangement links TRBV11-2 to TRBJ1-2; 7 bases align to TRBD1. V lost 5 bases and J lost 4; bases outside the gene matches: 13. The CDR3 length is 16 residues. Germline lookup yields CDR1 SGHAT and CDR2 FQNNGV. The CDR3 DNA reads TGTGCCAGCAGCCCACCGGGACAGTTCCTTCCCTATGGCTACACCTTC. This gives the protein CASSPPGQFLPYGYTF. Filled out from reference TRBV11-2 and TRBJ1-2, the complete variable domain reads EAGVAQSPRYKIIEKRQSVAFWCNPISGHATLYWYQQILGQGPKLLIQFQNNGVVDDSQLPKDRFSAERLKGVDSTLKIQPAKLEDSAVYLCASSPPGQFLPYGYTFGSGTRLTVV.

The J gene is TRBJ2-3, the V gene TRBV7-3; 7 bases align to TRBD2. The CDR3 length is 16 residues. CDR1 and CDR2 (germline): SGHTA, FQGTGA. Trimming took 5 bases from V and 3 from J; bases not matched to a gene: 11. The CDR3 is CASSPGAAGATDTQYF. The CDR3 coding sequence is TGTGCCAGCAGCCCGGGTGCCGCGGGAGCGACAGATACGCAGTATTTT. The variable domain in full, with the rest retrieved from reference TRBV7-3 and TRBJ2-3, is GAGVSQTPSNKVTEKGKYVELRCDPISGHTALYWYRQSLGQGPEFLIYFQGTGAADDSGLPNDRFFAVRPEGSVSTLKIQRTERGDSAVYLCASSPGAAGATDTQYFGPGTRLTVL.

Here the CDR3 DNA reads TGTGCCAGCAGCTTCCCTGGTAAGGCCGCCACACGAAGCGACTACAATGAGCAGTACTTC. This codes for CASSFPGKAATRSDYNEQYF. This sequence joins TRBV7-2 and TRBJ2-5; D may be TRBD2 (5 bases). The V and J ends lost 3 bases and 11 bases respectively, with 37 bases between them. The CDR3 contains 20 residues. Germline V gene data show CDR1 as SGHTA and CDR2 as FQGNSA.

The chain carries TRBV20-1 and TRBJ2-3; TRBD2 matches 15 bases. Germline lookup yields CDR1 DFQATT and CDR2 SNEGSKA (reference sequence). The CDR3 extends over 15 amino acids. Germline trimming cut 5 bases from V and 5 bases from J; bases unmatched to any gene: 5. CDR3 region: CSALGLAGGRDTQYF. The DNA of the CDR3 is TGCAGTGCTTTGGGACTAGCGGGGGGAAGAGATACGCAGTATTTT.

The V and J genes are TRBV14 and TRBJ2-7, with TRBD2 identical over 9 bases. The CDR3 is 14 amino acids. V trimming: 6 bases; J trimming: 7 bases; junction bases outside the gene matches: 10. Looked up from germline, CDR1 is SGHDN and CDR2 is FVKESK. The CDR3 sequence: CASRRGGAYNEQYF. CDR3 DNA sequence: TGTGCCAGCAGGCGGGGGGGGGCCTACAATGAGCAGTACTTC.

V gene TRBV14 combines with J gene TRBJ1-6, with D uncertain. The length of the CDR3 is 13 residues. V dropped 3 bases and J dropped 6 bases, with 6 bases sitting between them. The germline gives CDR1 SGHDN, CDR2 FVKESK. The CDR3 nucleotides read TGTGCCAGCAGCCAGACGGGTAATTCACCCCTCCACTTT. It is translated as CASSQTGNSPLHF.

The chain joins TRBV20-1 to TRBJ1-2; 10 bases are shared with TRBD1. The V segment lost 6 bases and the J segment 4 bases; nucleotides outside the gene matches: 8. The germline gives CDR1 DFQATT, CDR2 SNEGSKA (reference sequence). The CDR3 is 14 amino acids. CDR3 sequence reads: CSAGGQGETYGYTF. As DNA, the CDR3 is TGCAGTGCCGGAGGACAGGGGGAGACCTATGGCTACACCTTC.

In the case of this clonotype: The junction differs from germline at one of its ends, possibly a read error. V gene TRBV11-3 combines with J gene TRBJ2-4, with TRBD2 as a possible D gene (5 bases). Germline CDR1 SGHNT, CDR2 YENEEA. CDR3 size: 19 residues. The CDR3 nucleotides are TGTTCCAGCAGCTTAGTTTCGCCTAGCAGAACGTTAGCCAAAAACATTCAGTACTTC. The encoded protein is CSSSLVSPSRTLAKNIQYF.

This clonotype has more than one count but fewer than ten. This chain joins TRBV6-1 and TRBJ2-7; D is possibly TRBD1 (5 bases). There are 13 residues in the CDR3. Germline values: CDR1 MNHNS, CDR2 SASEGT. Trimming removed 9 bases at V and 7 bases at J, with 19 bases between. The CDR3 coding sequence is TGTGCCAGTTTGCTCCCCGGACACAATGAGCAGTACTTC. Translated, it gives CASLLPGHNEQYF.

V is TRBV12-3 or TRBV12-4 and J is TRBJ2-3; D is possibly TRBD2 (7 bases). There are 15 residues in the CDR3. Trimming pared 1 base from V and 4 bases from J, leaving 12 bases between. The CDR3 region has the DNA TGTGCCAGCAGTTTAGTTAGAGGGGGGGCAGATACGCAGTATTTT. Its protein is CASSLVRGGADTQYF.

The gene calls are TRBV4-1 and TRBJ2-4; no firm D call. Germline V CDR1 and CDR2: MGHRA, YSYEKL. The CDR3 loop spans 13 amino acids. V gave up 1 base and J gave up 13 bases, with 14 bases separating them. The CDR3 bases are TGCGCCAGCAGCCAAGGAGGTTTCAATGAGCAGTACTTC. It is translated as CASSQGGFNEQYF.

This chain uses TRBV14 with TRBJ2-5; D is undetermined. CDR3 length: 16 residues. The ends were cut back, 0 bases at V and 4 bases at J, with 15 bases in the middle. Germline V gene data show CDR1 as SGHDN and CDR2 as FVKESK. This CDR3 is CASSQELGRDGETQYF. CDR3 sequence (DNA): TGTGCCAGCAGCCAAGAGCTTGGCAGAGACGGAGAGACCCAGTACTTC.

The chain recombines TRBV10-3 with TRBJ1-1; 8 bases agree with TRBD1. Trimming at V came to 7 bases and at J to 0 bases, leaving 7 bases not matched to a gene. Germline V gene data show CDR1 as ENHRY and CDR2 as SYGVKD. The CDR3 extends over 15 amino acids. DNA of the CDR3: TGTGCCATCACGCGGACAGGGACCATGAACACTGAAGCTTTCTTT. Translating it yields CAITRTGTMNTEAFF.

With respect to this clonotype: A read error may produce the germline difference seen at one junction end. This chain links TRBV7-7 with TRBJ2-7; no firm D call. The CDR3 totals 14 residues. Germline V gene data show CDR1 as SSHAT and CDR2 as FNYEAQ (reference sequence). In nucleotides, the CDR3 is TGTGCTAGCAGCTTGGTTTCCCCAGGTACGCAGCAGTACTTC. This encodes CASSLVSPGTQQYF.

This clonotype was counted between two and nine times. The chain links TRBV29-1 to TRBJ1-2, with TRBD1 identical over 9 bases. The length of the CDR3 is 13 residues. Trimming removed 6 bases from V and 4 bases from J; junction bases left unmatched: 6. From germline, CDR1 is SQVTM and CDR2 ANQGSEA. CDR3 protein: CSVGDREAYGYTF. Written as DNA, the CDR3 is TGCAGCGTCGGGGACAGGGAGGCCTATGGCTACACCTTC.

V usage is TRBV6-5 and J usage is TRBJ2-1, with 8 nucleotides matching TRBD2. The CDR3 is 15 amino acids. The V segment lost 2 bases and the J segment 5 bases; nucleotides outside the gene matches: 5. Germline lookup yields CDR1 MNHEY and CDR2 SVGAGI. The CDR3 DNA sequence: TGTGCCAGCAGTTACGACGGGGGGGCTAACAATGAGCAGTTCTTC. This sequence encodes CASSYDGGANNEQFF.

In this sample, this clonotype turned up a few times. The gene calls are TRBV28 and TRBJ2-4; unclear D gene. With 5 bases removed from V and 2 bases from J, the gap between germline ends came to 16 bases. Germline CDR1 reads MDHEN; CDR2 reads SYDVKM. The CDR3 totals 16 residues. CDR3: CASSTEAPPSKNIQYF. In nucleotides, the CDR3 is TGTGCCAGCAGTACCGAAGCGCCTCCATCCAAAAACATTCAGTACTTC. The full variable domain, with the rest looked up from reference TRBV28 and TRBJ2-4, is DVKVTQSSRYLVKRTGEKVFLECVQDMDHENMFWYRQDPGLGLRLIYFSYDVKMKEKGDIPEGYSVSREKKERFSLILESASTNQTSMYLCASSTEAPPSKNIQYFGAGTRLSVL.

The chain combines TRBV10-3 with TRBJ2-7, with a tentative D call TRBD1 (6 bases). In germline, CDR1 is ENHRY, CDR2 SYGVKD. V shed 3 bases and J shed 2 bases, with 14 bases lying between them. The CDR3 consists of 15 residues. CDR3 protein: CAISDPQGWTYEQYF. The DNA of the CDR3 is TGTGCCATCAGTGATCCCCAGGGGTGGACCTACGAGCAGTACTTC.

V is TRBV29-1 and J is TRBJ2-1; no clear D gene. The V gene's germline CDR1 is SQVTM and CDR2 ANQGSEA. This CDR3 contains 12 residues. V lost 1 base and J 8 bases, leaving 9 bases between the germline ends. The CDR3 DNA reads as TGCAGCGTTGAAGGCGTGGCCGATGAGCAGTTCTTC. It encodes CSVEGVADEQFF.

The V gene is TRBV5-1, the J gene TRBJ2-5; TRBD2 might be the D (7 bases). Per germline, CDR1 SGHRS and CDR2 YFSETQ. The CDR3 is 15 amino acids. V was pared by 6 bases and J by 1 base, with 16 bases between. In DNA form, the CDR3 reads TGCGCCAGCACCCTCGCGGGGGCGGTCCAAGAGACCCAGTACTTC. The encoded protein is CASTLAGAVQETQYF.

This clonotype showed up just a few times. The chain combines TRBV3-1 with TRBJ2-5; TRBD2 is a possible D gene (5 bases). Germline CDR1 and CDR2: LGHDT and YNNKEL (reference sequence). V was pared by 4 bases and J by 0 bases, with 9 bases between. This CDR3 has 14 residues. CDR3 sequence reads: CASSLTGYQETQYF. DNA of the CDR3: TGTGCCAGCAGCCTTACGGGATACCAAGAGACCCAGTACTTC.

The chain couples TRBV24-1 to TRBJ2-1; TRBD1 matches at 9 bases. The germline CDR1 and CDR2 sequences are KGHDR and SFDVKD. CDR3 size: 13 residues. Germline trimming cut 9 bases from V and 4 bases from J; bases unmatched to any gene: 3. CDR3 sequence: CATGTGSYNEQFF. In DNA, the CDR3 is TGTGCCACCGGGACAGGGTCTTACAATGAGCAGTTCTTC.

This clonotype was seen more than once but under ten times. The V call is TRBV6-4, the J call TRBJ2-1; D perhaps matches TRBD1 (6 bases). Trimming took off 3 bases at V and 12 bases at J, with 18 bases between the two ends. From germline, CDR1 is MRHNA and CDR2 SNTAGT. The CDR3 runs to 14 residues. The CDR3 nucleotides are TGTGCCAGCAGTGAGGGTCCAGGGGCCCCGAGGCAGTTCTTC. This translates into CASSEGPGAPRQFF.

This rearrangement joins TRBV6-1 to TRBJ2-5; the D call may be TRBD1 or TRBD2 (5 bases each). The DNA end favors TRBJ2-7, so the J call may be wrong. This CDR3 has 13 residues. Per the germline V gene, CDR1 is MNHNS and CDR2 is SASEGT. The CDR3 spells CASRVGTDYEQYF. The CDR3 coding sequence is TGTGCCAGCAGAGTAGGGACGGACTACGAGCAGTACTTC.

The rearrangement joins TRBV6-2 or TRBV6-3 to TRBJ2-1; 11 positions match TRBD2. Germline CDR1 is MNHEY and CDR2 is SVGEGT. With V trimmed by 2 bases and J by 4 bases, 16 bases remained unmatched. The CDR3 has 20 amino acids. Written as DNA, the CDR3 is TGTGCCAGCAGTTACCCGAAACTAGCGGGAGTAGGGGGAGCTTACAATGAGCAGTTCTTC. It specifies CASSYPKLAGVGGAYNEQFF.